These 11 T cell receptor beta chains were all obtained from the same sample, sequenced in a study of OX40 agonist ivuxolimab in advanced cancers. Assay: immunoSEQ multiplex PCR; the TCRdb copy retains only in-frame clones and omits some. The sample lists 82,000 or so clones, roughly 90% occurring once. The sample consisted of CD4+ or CD8+ T cells sorted from blood, taken in a trial of the OX40 agonist ivuxolimab. The origin of the receptors is an adult with an advanced solid tumor such as melanoma, head and neck, liver or kidney cancer.

This clone was detected only once. The chain uses TRBV11-3 and TRBJ2-3; TRBD1 agrees at 8 bases. The CDR3 loop spans 15 amino acids. Germline loops: CDR1 SGHNT, CDR2 YENEEA. V was clipped by 7 bases and J by 3 bases; unmatched bases: 9. CDR3 nucleotide sequence: TGTGCCAGCACCACAGGGGGTATGGGGACAGATACGCAGTATTTT. This sequence encodes CASTTGGMGTDTQYF.

The chain carries TRBV19 and TRBJ2-1; TRBD2 aligns across 9 bases. This CDR3 has 18 residues. Germline V gene lookup returns CDR1 LNHDA and CDR2 SQIVND (reference sequence). The trim removed 5 bases at V and 1 base at J, leaving 12 bases unmatched. DNA for the CDR3: TGTGCCAGTAGTCTATTAGCGGGGGTACCCGTTTCCTACAATGAGCAGTTCTTC. Amino acid sequence: CASSLLAGVPVSYNEQFF.

The V call is TRBV5-1, the J call TRBJ1-3; no definite D call. Germline CDR1 SGHRS, CDR2 YFSETQ. V was pared by 0 bases and J by 2 bases, with 12 bases between. This CDR3 has 16 residues. DNA for the CDR3: TGCGCCAGCAGCTTGGCGGGAAGGGAAACTGGAAACACCATATATTTT. Its protein is CASSLAGRETGNTIYF. Complete variable domain (other parts from reference TRBV5-1 and TRBJ1-3): KAGVTQTPRYLIKTRGQQVTLSCSPISGHRSVSWYQQTPGQGLQFLFEYFSETQRNKGNFPGRFSGRQFSNSRSEMNVSTLELGDSALYLCASSLAGRETGNTIYFGEGSWLTVV.

This chain joins TRBV5-1 and TRBJ1-2; 8 nucleotides line up with TRBD1. This CDR3 is 17 amino acids long. V was clipped by 0 bases and J by 4 bases; unmatched bases: 11. CDR1 and CDR2 from the germline V gene are SGHRS and YFSETQ. The CDR3 sequence is CASSLGGQVVRTYGYTF. CDR3 DNA sequence: TGCGCCAGCAGCTTGGGGGGACAGGTGGTGAGAACCTATGGCTACACCTTC.

This chain connects TRBV11-3 to TRBJ2-7; 8 bases are a match to TRBD1. The length of the CDR3 is 16 residues. J gave up 6 bases and V 0 bases, and 10 bases lay outside the gene matches. Germline V lookup: CDR1 SGHNT, CDR2 YENEEA. The CDR3 loop is CASSLDLGGQGLEQYF. The DNA for the CDR3 is TGTGCCAGCAGCTTAGATCTCGGTGGACAGGGACTCGAGCAGTACTTC.

The chain is built from TRBV30 and TRBJ2-7; TRBD1 might be the D (6 bases). V was shortened by 5 bases and J by 3 bases, with 11 bases between the two germline ends. Germline V gives CDR1 GTSNPN, CDR2 SVGIG (reference sequence). The CDR3 covers 12 residues. CDR3 nucleotides: TGTGCCTGGGGACGAGGGGGCTACGAGCAGTACTTC. Translating it yields CAWGRGGYEQYF. Based on the CDR3 plus reference TRBV30 and TRBJ2-7, the full variable domain is SQTIHQWPATLVQPVGSPLSLECTVEGTSNPNLYWYRQAAGRGLQLLFYSVGIGQISSEVPQNLSASRPQDRQFILSSKKLLLSDSGFYLCAWGRGGYEQYFGPGTRLTVT.

The gene calls are TRBV18 and TRBJ1-2; D remains ambiguous. The V end lost 6 bases, the J end lost 5 bases, and 22 bases lay between the germline ends. The length of the CDR3 is 16 residues. In germline, CDR1 is KGHSH, CDR2 LQKENI. This CDR3 is CASSRAGVAGLYGYTF. The CDR3 coding sequence is TGTGCCAGCTCGCGTGCCGGGGTCGCGGGTCTTTATGGCTACACCTTC.

In this sample, this clone turned up once. V and J are TRBV10-3 and TRBJ2-2; 12 bases fit TRBD2. CDR3 length: 18 residues. The germline CDR1 and CDR2 sequences are ENHRY and SYGVKD. The V gene end was trimmed by 8 bases and the J gene end by 7 bases; junction bases not matched to a gene: 17. This CDR3 reads CAIGRGLAGPTIGGELFF. Here the CDR3 DNA reads TGTGCCATCGGGCGAGGACTAGCGGGACCAACGATAGGCGGGGAGCTGTTTTTT.

V gene TRBV2 combines with J gene TRBJ2-2, with D maybe TRBD1 (5 bases). The V and J ends lost 4 bases and 6 bases respectively, with 9 bases between them. The CDR3 sequence is 13 residues long. Germline CDR1 reads SNHLY; CDR2 reads FYNNEI. DNA of the CDR3: TGTGCCAGCAGTGGGACATTCCCCGGGGAGCTGTTTTTT. This translates into CASSGTFPGELFF.

V is TRBV5-4 and J is TRBJ2-5; D is uncertain. V was trimmed by 1 base and J by 5 bases, leaving 12 bases between them. The CDR3 runs 14 residues. Germline CDR1 SGHNT, CDR2 YYREEE (reference sequence). CDR3 coding DNA: TGTGCCAGCAGCTTGATACAGATCGGGGAGACCCAGTACTTC. Encoded protein: CASSLIQIGETQYF.

The V and J genes are TRBV7-6 and TRBJ1-3, with D possibly being TRBD1 (6 bases). Trimming removed 1 base at V and 0 bases at J, with 10 bases between. This CDR3 spans 16 amino acids. The V gene's germline CDR1 is SGHVS and CDR2 FNYEAQ. CDR3 DNA sequence: TGTGCCAGCAGCTTAGACAGGGCTCCCTCTGGAAACACCATATATTTT. It codes for CASSLDRAPSGNTIYF.